The clone carrying this T cell receptor (beta chain) was recorded a few times. Per the germline V gene, CDR1 is SGHNT and CDR2 is YYREEE (reference sequence). The V end lost 6 bases, the J end lost 4 bases, and 13 bases lay between the germline ends. This CDR3 region has 13 residues. This sample was taken from a study of identical twins. Healthy Caucasians alone served as donors. A single record per CDR3 protein comes from TCRdb applying MiXCR to the 5' RACE reads. The sample comprises 600,000 to 850,000 distinct CDR3 sequences, 15% to 20% of which are singletons, and less than 15% rests with the top ten. A further study also used this sample, focusing on T cells expressing NK-cell markers. Per that study: Several donors likewise had their CD3+CD56-NKG2C+ fraction led by these clonotypes.

This sequence was found in a woman in her late teens or twenties in good health. V usage is TRBV5-4 and J usage is TRBJ1-2, with D uncertain. The sample was PBMCs. The CDR3 DNA reads as TGTGCCAGCACCTTCCCGGGCGGCTATGGCTACACCTTC. It translates to CASTFPGGYGYTF.